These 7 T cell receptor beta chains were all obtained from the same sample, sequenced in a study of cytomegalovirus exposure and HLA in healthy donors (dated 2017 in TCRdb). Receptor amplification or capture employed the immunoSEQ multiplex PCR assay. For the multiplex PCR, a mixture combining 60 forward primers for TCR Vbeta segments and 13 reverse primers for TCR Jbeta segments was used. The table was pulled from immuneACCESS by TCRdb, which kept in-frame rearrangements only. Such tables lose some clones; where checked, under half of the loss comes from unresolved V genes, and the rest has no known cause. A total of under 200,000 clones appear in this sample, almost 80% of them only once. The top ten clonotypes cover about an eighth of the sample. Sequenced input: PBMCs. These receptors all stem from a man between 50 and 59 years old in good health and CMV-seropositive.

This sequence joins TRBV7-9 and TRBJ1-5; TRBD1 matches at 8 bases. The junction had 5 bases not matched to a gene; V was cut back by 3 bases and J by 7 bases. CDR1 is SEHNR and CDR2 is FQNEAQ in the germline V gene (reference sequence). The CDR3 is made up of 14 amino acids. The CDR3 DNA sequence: TGTGCCAGCAGCTTGGACAGGGTAGGCCAGCCCCAGCATTTT. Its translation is CASSLDRVGQPQHF.

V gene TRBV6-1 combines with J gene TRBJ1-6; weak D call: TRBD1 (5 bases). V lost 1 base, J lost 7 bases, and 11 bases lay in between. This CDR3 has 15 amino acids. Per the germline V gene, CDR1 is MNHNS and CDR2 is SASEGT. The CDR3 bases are TGTGCCAGCAGTGAAGTCGTCAGGGCAAATTCACCCCTCCACTTT. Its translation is CASSEVVRANSPLHF.

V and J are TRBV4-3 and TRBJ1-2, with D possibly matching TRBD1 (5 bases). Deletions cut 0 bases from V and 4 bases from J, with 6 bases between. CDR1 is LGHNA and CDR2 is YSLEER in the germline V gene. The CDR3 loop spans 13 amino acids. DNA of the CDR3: TGCGCCAGCAGCCAAGACCAGGGCTATGGCTACACCTTC. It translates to CASSQDQGYGYTF.

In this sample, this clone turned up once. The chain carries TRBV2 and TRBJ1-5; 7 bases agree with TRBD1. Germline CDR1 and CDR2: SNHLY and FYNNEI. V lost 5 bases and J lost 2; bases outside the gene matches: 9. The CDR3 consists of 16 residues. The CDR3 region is CASSSGQVRGNQPQHF. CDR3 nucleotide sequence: TGTGCCAGCAGTAGTGGACAGGTCAGGGGCAATCAGCCCCAGCATTTT. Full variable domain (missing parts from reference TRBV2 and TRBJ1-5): EPEVTQTPSHQVTQMGQEVILRCVPISNHLYFYWYRQILGQKVEFLVSFYNNEISEKSEIFDDQFSVERPDGSNFTLKIRSTKLEDSAMYFCASSSGQVRGNQPQHFGDGTRLSIL.

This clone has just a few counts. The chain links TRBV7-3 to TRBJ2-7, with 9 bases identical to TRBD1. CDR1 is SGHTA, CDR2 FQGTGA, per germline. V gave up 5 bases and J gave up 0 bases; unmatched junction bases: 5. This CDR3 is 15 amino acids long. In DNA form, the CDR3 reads TGTGCCAGCAGCCTTGGACAGGGGACCTCCTACGAGCAGTACTTC. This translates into CASSLGQGTSYEQYF.

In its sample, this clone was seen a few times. CDR3 sequence: CASALRGLNEKLFF. The CDR3 nucleotides read TGTGCCAGCGCCCTCAGGGGCCTCAATGAAAAACTGTTTTTT. The chain couples TRBV5-8 to TRBJ1-4; tentatively, D is TRBD1 (6 bases). V lost 7 bases to trimming and J lost 5 bases, with 15 bases between them. The CDR3 is 14 amino acids. CDR1 and CDR2 (germline): SGHTS, YDEGEE.

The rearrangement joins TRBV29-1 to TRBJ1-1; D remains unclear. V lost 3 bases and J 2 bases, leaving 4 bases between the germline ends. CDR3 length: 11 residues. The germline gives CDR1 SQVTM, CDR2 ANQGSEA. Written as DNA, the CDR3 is TGCAGCGTTGATACAAACACTGAAGCTTTCTTT. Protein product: CSVDTNTEAFF.